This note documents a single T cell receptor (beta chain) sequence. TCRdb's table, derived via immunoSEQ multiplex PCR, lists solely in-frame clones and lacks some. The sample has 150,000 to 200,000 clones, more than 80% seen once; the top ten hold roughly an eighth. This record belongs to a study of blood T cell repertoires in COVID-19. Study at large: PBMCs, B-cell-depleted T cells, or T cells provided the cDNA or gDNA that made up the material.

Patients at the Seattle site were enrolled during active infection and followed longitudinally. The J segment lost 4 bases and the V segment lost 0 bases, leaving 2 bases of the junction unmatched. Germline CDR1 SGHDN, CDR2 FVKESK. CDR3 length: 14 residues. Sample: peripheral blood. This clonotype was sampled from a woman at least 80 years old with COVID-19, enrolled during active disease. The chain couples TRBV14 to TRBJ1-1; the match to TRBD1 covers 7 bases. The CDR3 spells CASSQDRGSTEAFF. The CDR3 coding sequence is TGTGCCAGCAGCCAAGACAGGGGGAGCACTGAAGCTTTCTTT.